This T cell receptor (beta chain) came from a study of CD8+CD57+ T cells in acquired aplastic anemia. TCR beta VDJ and CDR3 profiling used genomic DNA as template. TCRdb reprocessed the reads with MiXCR, giving one entry per CDR3 protein. The table has 250,000 to 350,000 distinct CDR3 sequences, approximately 57% seen once. The V gene's germline CDR1 is SGHRS and CDR2 YFSETQ. Trimming cost V 4 bases and J 8 bases; bases outside gene matches: 4. There are 14 residues in the CDR3. Whole-study findings and limits: About 29 sequences, all CD8+ CDR3, were shared between patients and controls.

This clonotype showed up just a few times. Its antigen is still unknown. This chain links TRBV5-1 with TRBJ1-6; 9 bases match TRBD1. This TCR was sampled from a human donor with severe aplastic anemia or a healthy control (not recorded which). The sample was sorted CD4+, CD8+, or CD8+CD57+ T cells (not recorded which) from PBMCs. DNA of the CDR3: TGCGCCAGCAGCCGGGACAGGGAGGATTCACCCCTCCACTTT. Protein: CASSRDREDSPLHF.